Reported below is one T cell receptor (beta chain). The antigen is unknown. The data are from a study of cytomegalovirus exposure and HLA in healthy donors. Overall study findings and caveats: Previous analysis showed most TCR beta V segments were productive about 87% or about 30% of the time. The investigators catalogued 150 to 200 TCR beta chains as cytomegalovirus-associated.

V lost 5 bases to trimming and J lost 7 bases; unmatched junction nucleotides: 5. The CDR3 contains 13 residues. Germline values: CDR1 SGHTA, CDR2 FQGNSA. The study ran its PCR with 60 Vbeta and 13 Jbeta primers. Sequenced by immunoSEQ multiplex PCR; TCRdb stores in-frame clones only, minus some. The sample has 31,000 or so clones. Sequencing used PBMCs. This TCR was sampled from a female donor in good health and CMV-seronegative. The chain combines TRBV7-2 with TRBJ2-7; 10 positions agree with TRBD2. CDR3 sequence reads: CASSPPGLAEQYF. DNA for the CDR3: TGTGCCAGCAGCCCGCCGGGACTAGCGGAGCAGTACTTC.